A single sample gave rise to the 2 T cell receptor beta chains below, sequenced in a study of blood T cells in healthy people across ages. Together with a sample-barcoded 5' primer, a J-beta primer mix was included in a second PCR lasting roughly 6 to 12 cycles. TCRdb re-called the 5' RACE reads through MiXCR, storing one row per CDR3 protein. Among approximately 1.5 million distinct CDR3 sequences listed, approximately 42% were seen once. Sequenced: blood. These receptors were taken from a woman aged 18-29 years in good health.

The J gene is TRBJ2-6, the V gene TRBV7-2; 7 bases map to TRBD1. Germline CDR1 is SGHTA and CDR2 is FQGNSA. Trimming at V came to 5 bases and at J to 1 base, leaving 5 bases not matched to a gene. This CDR3 is 16 amino acids long. CDR3 sequence: CASSTTTGSGANVLTF. CDR3 in DNA: TGTGCCAGCAGCACCACGACAGGGTCTGGGGCCAACGTCCTGACTTTC.

CDR3 protein: CASSTGTGVQYF. The CDR3 DNA follows: TGTGCCAGCAGCACCGGGACAGGGGTGCAGTACTTC. The chain couples TRBV11-2 to TRBJ2-4; 10 bases align to TRBD1. CDR3 size: 12 residues. Germline V gene sequence: CDR1 SGHAT, CDR2 FQNNGV. V lost 5 bases and J lost 13; bases outside the gene matches: 5.